One sample yielded the 19 T cell receptor beta chains listed below, sequenced in a study of siplizumab effects on memory and regulatory T cells. Produced via immunoSEQ multiplex PCR; TCRdb's table is partial and in-frame only. The data hold some 100,000 clones, with approximately 92% observed a single time. Specimen: CD4+ T cells sorted from blood. The receptor set was obtained from a human donor in good health.

The V gene is TRBV6-4, the J gene TRBJ2-2; D may be TRBD2 (5 bases). The CDR3 has 13 residues. Per the germline V gene, CDR1 is MRHNA and CDR2 is SNTAGT. The V end lost 4 bases, the J end lost 6 bases, and 9 bases lay between the germline ends. The CDR3 protein is CASSASRAGELFF. CDR3 in DNA: TGTGCCAGCAGTGCCTCGAGGGCCGGGGAGCTGTTTTTT.

The chain couples TRBV7-9 to TRBJ2-1; 8 bases line up with TRBD1. Germline V gives CDR1 SEHNR, CDR2 FQNEAQ (reference sequence). The CDR3 totals 14 residues. V was pared by 6 bases and J by 5 bases, with 6 bases of the junction left unmatched. The chain's CDR3 is CASSLPGQDNEQFF. DNA for the CDR3: TGTGCCAGCAGTCTGCCGGGACAGGACAATGAGCAGTTCTTC.

V and J are TRBV28 and TRBJ2-5; tentative D call: TRBD2 (6 bases). V dropped 4 bases and J dropped 1 base, with 10 bases sitting between them. Per germline, CDR1 MDHEN and CDR2 SYDVKM. The CDR3 is 14 amino acids. CDR3 region: CASSSGLIQETQYF. In DNA form, the CDR3 reads TGTGCCAGCAGTTCCGGACTAATCCAAGAGACCCAGTACTTC.

This rearrangement joins TRBV7-2 to TRBJ2-5, with a weak D call TRBD2 (5 bases). There are 13 residues in the CDR3. The V end lost 3 bases, the J end lost 5 bases, and 10 bases lay between the germline ends. CDR1 SGHTA and CDR2 FQGNSA come from the germline V gene. CDR3: CASSFTGLETQYF. DNA for the CDR3: TGTGCCAGCAGCTTTACGGGGTTGGAGACCCAGTACTTC.

The chain couples TRBV19 to TRBJ1-1; TRBD1 is a possible D gene (6 bases). Germline-derived CDR1 and CDR2 are LNHDA and SQIVND (reference sequence). The CDR3 covers 14 residues. V was shortened by 4 bases and J by 0 bases, with 9 bases between the two germline ends. The CDR3 DNA is TGTGCCAGTAGTAGGAACAGGGTGAACACTGAAGCTTTCTTT. Its translation is CASSRNRVNTEAFF.

This clone was seen once. The chain couples TRBV15 to TRBJ2-7; possibly TRBD1 for D (6 bases). Germline CDR1 is LNHNV and CDR2 is YYDKDF (reference sequence). The CDR3 has 14 amino acids. Trimming pared 5 bases from V and 6 bases from J, leaving 17 bases between. The CDR3 DNA reads TGTGCCACCAGCGCCCAAAGGCAGGGGACCGAGCAGTACTTC. It specifies CATSAQRQGTEQYF. The full variable domain, with the rest looked up from reference TRBV15 and TRBJ2-7, is DAMVIQNPRYQVTQFGKPVTLSCSQTLNHNVMYWYQQKSSQAPKLLFHYYDKDFNNEADTPDNFQSRRPNTSFCFLDIRSPGLGDTAMYLCATSAQRQGTEQYFGPGTRLTVT.

V gene TRBV7-2 combines with J gene TRBJ1-2; maybe TRBD1 (6 bases). V was trimmed by 5 bases and J by 7 bases, leaving 14 bases between them. This CDR3 contains 13 residues. The germline gives CDR1 SGHTA, CDR2 FQGNSA. The DNA for the CDR3 is TGTGCCAGCAGCGGCCGGGGGGCTCCTGGCTACACCTTC. Translating gives CASSGRGAPGYTF.

V is TRBV15 and J is TRBJ1-5; D unclear. Trimming cost V 3 bases and J 10 bases, with 13 bases left between them. Germline V gives CDR1 LNHNV, CDR2 YYDKDF (reference sequence). The CDR3 consists of 13 residues. The CDR3 reads CATSRGRDSPQHF. The CDR3 coding sequence is TGTGCCACCAGCAGGGGGAGAGATTCTCCCCAGCATTTT. Together with reference TRBV15 and TRBJ1-5, the CDR3 gives the full variable domain: DAMVIQNPRYQVTQFGKPVTLSCSQTLNHNVMYWYQQKSSQAPKLLFHYYDKDFNNEADTPDNFQSRRPNTSFCFLDIRSPGLGDTAMYLCATSRGRDSPQHFGDGTRLSIL.

The V and J genes are TRBV2 and TRBJ2-1; D perhaps matches TRBD2 (6 bases). Per germline, CDR1 SNHLY and CDR2 FYNNEI. V was clipped by 3 bases and J by 7 bases, with 10 bases between them. This CDR3 has 13 residues. CDR3 loop: CASSDVRGNEQFF. CDR3 bases: TGTGCCAGCAGTGATGTCCGGGGGAATGAGCAGTTCTTC.

The chain is built from TRBV25-1 and TRBJ2-7; tentative D call: TRBD1 (6 bases). The CDR3 sequence is 15 residues long. CDR1 is MGHDK and CDR2 is SYGVNS in the germline V gene. With 2 bases removed from V and 6 bases from J, the gap between germline ends came to 17 bases. The CDR3 region has the DNA TGTGCCAGCAGTGAAACCAGGACAGTGACAGGCGAGCAGTACTTC. Protein product: CASSETRTVTGEQYF.

This chain joins TRBV9 and TRBJ2-2, with D possibly TRBD2 on 5 matching bases. V lost 3 bases and J lost 9, with 12 bases in between. Germline V gives CDR1 SGDLS, CDR2 YYNGEE. The CDR3 has 13 amino acids. CDR3 DNA: TGTGCCAGCAGCGCAGCCGGGGAGCGGGAGCTGTTTTTT. Translation gives CASSAAGERELFF.

The genes are TRBV28 and TRBJ1-2; 7 bases are shared with TRBD1. This CDR3 has 12 amino acids. The ends lost 3 bases at V and 13 bases at J; junction bases unmatched: 8. CDR1 is MDHEN, CDR2 SYDVKM, per germline. CDR3 in DNA: TGTGCCAGCAGTTTGGGACAGCTCTTCTGCACCTTC. Protein: CASSLGQLFCTF.

The gene calls are TRBV6-1 and TRBJ1-6, with D perhaps TRBD1 (6 bases). Germline-derived CDR1 and CDR2 are MNHNS and SASEGT. V dropped 7 bases and J dropped 7 bases, with 14 bases sitting between them. The CDR3 extends over 14 amino acids. The CDR3 reads CASTYGGRNSPLHF. CDR3 in DNA: TGTGCCAGCACCTACGGGGGCAGAAATTCACCCCTCCACTTT.

This clone occurred once. CDR3 nucleotides: TGCGCCAGCAGCCAAGGGACAGGGGATACGAACACTGAAGCTTTCTTT. Its protein is CASSQGTGDTNTEAFF. The chain is built from TRBV4-3 and TRBJ1-1; 9 bases map to TRBD1. Losses at the gene ends were 1 base for V and 1 base for J; bases not matched to a gene: 4. The CDR3 totals 16 residues. Germline lookup yields CDR1 LGHNA and CDR2 YSLEER.

CDR3: CASSERADKNTIYF. DNA for the CDR3: TGTGCCAGCAGTGAAAGGGCAGACAAAAACACCATATATTTT. The V and J genes are TRBV6-1 and TRBJ1-3; the D is unclear. There are 14 residues in the CDR3. Trimming left V 2 bases short and J 6 bases short, with 11 bases between. Germline values: CDR1 MNHNS, CDR2 SASEGT.

The V and J genes are TRBV10-3 and TRBJ2-7; 8 bases are shared with TRBD1. The CDR3 length is 13 residues. J gave up 7 bases and V 7 bases, and 9 bases lay outside the gene matches. Germline V gene data show CDR1 as ENHRY and CDR2 as SYGVKD. The CDR3, as DNA: TGTGCCATCACACGACAGGGGCCCTCAGAGCAGTACTTC. Protein: CAITRQGPSEQYF.

V and J are TRBV5-1 and TRBJ2-3; tentative D call: TRBD2 (6 bases). This CDR3 is built from 14 residues. Germline V gene data show CDR1 as SGHRS and CDR2 as YFSETQ. V was cut by 4 bases and J by 3 bases, with 12 bases left in between. As DNA, the CDR3 is TGCGCCAGCAGCCCAAGCGGGCGAACAGATACGCAGTATTTT. The encoded protein is CASSPSGRTDTQYF. The entire variable domain, with the rest obtained from reference TRBV5-1 and TRBJ2-3, is as follows: KAGVTQTPRYLIKTRGQQVTLSCSPISGHRSVSWYQQTPGQGLQFLFEYFSETQRNKGNFPGRFSGRQFSNSRSEMNVSTLELGDSALYLCASSPSGRTDTQYFGPGTRLTVL.

The chain couples TRBV14 to TRBJ2-7; TRBD1 aligns across 7 bases. The V and J ends lost 1 base and 7 bases, in that order; junction bases with no gene match: 10. This CDR3 comprises 15 residues. Germline lookup yields CDR1 SGHDN and CDR2 FVKESK. Written as DNA, the CDR3 is TGTGCCAGCAGCCAAGCGTTAGGGGGCTCCCGGGAGCAGTACTTC. It is translated as CASSQALGGSREQYF.

This clone was observed a single time. CDR3 in amino acids: CASSPSGGYEQYF. For the CDR3, the DNA is TGCGCCAGCAGCCCATCGGGGGGCTACGAGCAGTACTTC. The genes are TRBV5-1 and TRBJ2-7; 7 bases align to TRBD2. J was trimmed by 3 bases and V by 4 bases; bases with no gene match: 4. The CDR3 is made up of 13 amino acids. Germline lookup yields CDR1 SGHRS and CDR2 YFSETQ. The full variable domain, with the rest looked up from reference TRBV5-1 and TRBJ2-7, is KAGVTQTPRYLIKTRGQQVTLSCSPISGHRSVSWYQQTPGQGLQFLFEYFSETQRNKGNFPGRFSGRQFSNSRSEMNVSTLELGDSALYLCASSPSGGYEQYFGPGTRLTVT.